This T cell receptor beta chain came from a study of CD8+CD57+ T cells in acquired aplastic anemia. TCR beta VDJ and CDR3 profiling used genomic DNA as template. TCRdb independently ran MiXCR on the reads; one entry per CDR3 protein. The sample gives 400,000 to 450,000 distinct CDR3 sequences, about 70% of which show up once; 3% to 5% is in the top ten. In germline, CDR1 is SQVTM, CDR2 ANQGSEA. This CDR3 has 12 residues. Losses at the gene ends were 7 bases for V and 6 bases for J; bases not matched to a gene: 5. This sequence originates from a human donor in good health, serving as a control. What was sequenced was sorted CD4+, CD8+, or CD8+CD57+ T cells (not recorded which) from PBMCs. The chain joins TRBV29-1 to TRBJ1-2; 10 nucleotides agree with TRBD1. CDR3 sequence (DNA): TGCAGCGCTAAAGACAGGGGGCATGGCTACACCTTC. Translating it yields CSAKDRGHGYTF. The full variable domain, with the rest looked up from reference TRBV29-1 and TRBJ1-2, is SAVISQKPSRDICQRGTSLTIQCQVDSQVTMMFWYRQQPGQSLTLIATANQGSEATYESGFVIDKFPISRPNLTFSTLTVSNMSPEDSSIYLCSAKDRGHGYTFGSGTRLTVV.